The clone carrying this TCR beta chain has a count of ten or more. Its antigen is unknown. CDR3 length equals 15 residues. The germline V and J ends were trimmed by 0 bases and 0 bases, with 8 bases remaining between them. CDR1 is SGHRS, CDR2 YFSETQ, per germline. The data derive from a study of post-analysis software for immune sequencing data. The wider study: The disease courses spanned relapsing-remitting, secondary progressive and progressive-relapsing forms of multiple sclerosis. Broader study findings: Compared with controls, patients showed significantly lower normalized Chao1 diversity. Roughly five TRBV segments appeared more often in patients than in controls, and TRBV5-6, TRBV5-1 and TRBV20-1 were among these.

Unique molecular identifiers tagged the TCR beta cDNA libraries. Starting from roughly 1.1 to 9.2 million T cells, the study yielded approximately 460,000 cDNA molecules. TCRdb re-analysed the PCR reads in MiXCR, keeping a single row per CDR3 protein. Found here are approximately 440,000 distinct CDR3 sequences, over 35% of them singletons; the top ten hold 12%. The chain links TRBV5-1 to TRBJ2-3; D call uncertain. This clonotype originated in a girl aged 10-17 years with multiple sclerosis. The sequenced sample consisted of blood. The CDR3 sequence is CASSLAGQSTDTQYF. The CDR3 nucleotides are TGCGCCAGCAGCTTGGCCGGGCAAAGCACAGATACGCAGTATTTT. The whole variable domain, remainder taken from reference TRBV5-1 and TRBJ2-3, is KAGVTQTPRYLIKTRGQQVTLSCSPISGHRSVSWYQQTPGQGLQFLFEYFSETQRNKGNFPGRFSGRQFSNSRSEMNVSTLELGDSALYLCASSLAGQSTDTQYFGPGTRLTVL.